Below are 30 T cell receptor beta chains sequenced from a single sample in a study of blood T cell repertoires in COVID-19. Produced via immunoSEQ multiplex PCR; TCRdb's table is partial and in-frame only. The profile covers 140,000 to 150,000 clones, with 89% appearing a single time and around 1.6% taken by the ten largest. The sequenced sample consisted of peripheral blood. The receptors stem from a human donor in a cohort sampled during active COVID-19.

V gene TRBV19 combines with J gene TRBJ1-5; no firm D call. The germline V gene has CDR1 LNHDA and CDR2 SQIVND (reference sequence). V was shortened by 3 bases and J by 2 bases, with 8 bases between the two germline ends. CDR3 length: 14 residues. The CDR3 DNA sequence: TGTGCCAGTAGTATTGTGGGCGGCAATCAGCCCCAGCATTTT. Its translation: CASSIVGGNQPQHF.

The V and J genes are TRBV25-1 and TRBJ2-1; 10 nucleotides match TRBD2. Germline V gene sequence: CDR1 MGHDK, CDR2 SYGVNS. The CDR3 has 16 residues. Trimming cost V 1 base and J 8 bases; bases outside gene matches: 8. The CDR3 DNA is TGTGCCAGCAGTGAATCGGGAGCGGGGGGGAGGTATGAGCAGTTCTTC. This sequence encodes CASSESGAGGRYEQFF.

The chain has TRBV4-1 and TRBJ1-1, with D unclear. The V and J ends lost 3 bases and 4 bases respectively, with 15 bases between them. Germline V gives CDR1 MGHRA, CDR2 YSYEKL. The CDR3 sequence is 15 residues long. The CDR3 nucleotides are TGCGCCAGCAGCCAGGAGCGAGGGCCGGGCACTGAAGCTTTCTTT. It specifies CASSQERGPGTEAFF.

The sample holds one count of this clone. J is TRBJ2-5 and V is TRBV9; 9 bases map to TRBD1. The junction had 7 bases not matched to a gene; V was cut back by 0 bases and J by 4 bases. Germline loops: CDR1 SGDLS, CDR2 YYNGEE. The CDR3 runs to 16 residues. The CDR3: CASSVAPGQGAETQYF. The CDR3 DNA follows: TGTGCCAGCAGCGTAGCACCGGGACAGGGTGCAGAGACCCAGTACTTC.

The chain carries TRBV6-5 and TRBJ1-4; 10 bases align to TRBD1. V lost 0 bases, J lost 8 bases, and 6 bases stayed unmatched. This CDR3 is 16 amino acids long. Germline CDR1 MNHEY, CDR2 SVGAGI. The CDR3 protein is CASSYSRTGGREKLFF. The CDR3 DNA follows: TGTGCCAGCAGTTACTCTCGGACAGGGGGAAGGGAAAAACTGTTTTTT.

This clone was recorded only once. This chain links TRBV7-9 with TRBJ2-1, with 11 bases that match TRBD2. The ends lost 5 bases at V and 8 bases at J; junction bases unmatched: 2. The CDR3 length is 13 residues. Looked up from germline, CDR1 is SEHNR and CDR2 is FQNEAQ (reference sequence). CDR3 sequence: CASSVLAGDEQFF. The CDR3 bases are TGTGCCAGCAGCGTACTAGCGGGAGATGAGCAGTTCTTC.

This clone showed up just a few times. This chain connects TRBV25-1 to TRBJ2-2; 10 bases match TRBD2. The V segment lost 1 base and the J segment 1 base; nucleotides outside the gene matches: 3. The CDR3 consists of 17 residues. Germline lookup yields CDR1 MGHDK and CDR2 SYGVNS. The CDR3 protein is CASSEWSSGGNTGELFF. In DNA, the CDR3 is TGTGCCAGCAGTGAATGGTCTAGCGGGGGGAACACCGGGGAGCTGTTTTTT.

The V gene is TRBV6-2 or TRBV6-3, the J gene TRBJ2-2; unclear D gene. This CDR3 has 15 residues. With 2 bases removed from V and 0 bases from J, the gap between germline ends came to 7 bases. The germline V gene has CDR1 MNHEY and CDR2 SVGEGT. This CDR3 reads CASSYVGTNTGELFF. CDR3 DNA: TGTGCCAGCAGTTACGTCGGTACGAACACCGGGGAGCTGTTTTTT.

V usage is TRBV7-3 and J usage is TRBJ2-3, with D possibly TRBD1 on 5 matching bases. Germline loops: CDR1 SGHTA, CDR2 FQGTGA. The CDR3 is made up of 15 amino acids. The V end was cut by 2 bases, the J end by 2 bases, with 11 bases between. CDR3: CASSLEAGPTDTQYF. DNA for the CDR3: TGTGCCAGCAGCTTAGAAGCAGGGCCCACAGATACGCAGTATTTT. The complete variable domain, with remaining parts taken from reference TRBV7-3 and TRBJ2-3, reads GAGVSQTPSNKVTEKGKYVELRCDPISGHTALYWYRQSLGQGPEFLIYFQGTGAADDSGLPNDRFFAVRPEGSVSTLKIQRTERGDSAVYLCASSLEAGPTDTQYFGPGTRLTVL.

The gene calls are TRBV7-2 and TRBJ2-1; D unclear. The germline V gene encodes CDR1 SGHTA and CDR2 FQGNSA. The CDR3 extends over 13 amino acids. V gave up 1 base and J gave up 7 bases, with 8 bases separating them. As DNA, the CDR3 is TGTGCCAGCAGCTTAGGTCCGGTAAATGAGCAGTTCTTC. Its translation is CASSLGPVNEQFF.

This clone was observed a single time. For the CDR3, the DNA is TGTGCCAGCAGCTTGGACGGACAGGCCTATAATTCACCCCTCCACTTT. It yields the protein CASSLDGQAYNSPLHF. V usage is TRBV5-4 and J usage is TRBJ1-6; 7 bases are a match to TRBD1. There are 16 residues in the CDR3. CDR1 is SGHNT and CDR2 is YYREEE in the germline V gene (reference sequence). Trimming took 0 bases from V and 2 from J; bases not matched to a gene: 2.

The genes are TRBV5-1 and TRBJ2-7, with 10 bases identical to TRBD1. Losses at the gene ends were 7 bases for V and 3 bases for J; bases not matched to a gene: 10. There are 15 residues in the CDR3. CDR1 SGHRS and CDR2 YFSETQ come from the germline V gene. In DNA form, the CDR3 reads TGCGCCAGCCGGATTCCGGGACAGGGGTTCTACGAGCAGTACTTC. Protein sequence: CASRIPGQGFYEQYF.

The V gene is TRBV4-2, the J gene TRBJ2-3; 10 bases fit TRBD2. The CDR3 sequence is 16 residues long. Losses at the gene ends were 4 bases for V and 1 base for J; bases not matched to a gene: 5. The germline CDR1 and CDR2 sequences are LGHNA and YNFKEQ. The CDR3 DNA sequence: TGTGCCAGCAGCCTCCTAGCGGGGGATGGCACAGATACGCAGTATTTT. Translating gives CASSLLAGDGTDTQYF.

The chain has TRBV9 and TRBJ2-1, with 7 bases lining up with TRBD2. CDR1 is SGDLS, CDR2 YYNGEE, per germline. CDR3 length: 17 residues. J lost 3 bases, V lost 4 bases, and 13 bases had no gene match. The CDR3, as DNA: TGTGCCAGCAGCCCGCGAGCGTGGGGGGGGGACTACAATGAGCAGTTCTTC. Translating it yields CASSPRAWGGDYNEQFF.

This clone was detected only once. The V call is TRBV5-1, the J call TRBJ2-7; TRBD1 matches 9 bases. After removal of 1 base from V and 6 bases from J, the junction contained 2 bases not matched to a gene. Germline assignment: CDR1 SGHRS and CDR2 YFSETQ. The CDR3 covers 13 residues. The CDR3 nucleotides are TGCGCCAGCAGCTTGACAGGGGGCTTCGAGCAGTACTTC. Its translation: CASSLTGGFEQYF. Together with reference TRBV5-1 and TRBJ2-7, the CDR3 gives the full variable domain: KAGVTQTPRYLIKTRGQQVTLSCSPISGHRSVSWYQQTPGQGLQFLFEYFSETQRNKGNFPGRFSGRQFSNSRSEMNVSTLELGDSALYLCASSLTGGFEQYFGPGTRLTVT.

The chain recombines TRBV18 with TRBJ1-1, with D uncertain. CDR1 is KGHSH, CDR2 LQKENI, per germline. This CDR3 region has 14 residues. Trimming removed 3 bases from V and 2 bases from J, with 10 bases in between. The CDR3 DNA reads as TGTGCCAGCTCACCTTCAGTTGAAAACACTGAAGCTTTCTTT. Translation gives CASSPSVENTEAFF.

The chain uses TRBV6-5 and TRBJ1-5; D is perhaps TRBD1 (6 bases). The V gene's germline CDR1 is MNHEY and CDR2 SVGAGI. V lost 4 bases to trimming and J lost 5 bases, with 12 bases between them. The length of the CDR3 is 14 residues. CDR3 nucleotides: TGTGCCAGCAGTTTATACAGGGCGGATCAGCCCCAGCATTTT. As protein: CASSLYRADQPQHF.

The chain recombines TRBV5-1 with TRBJ2-3; the match to TRBD2 covers 10 bases. Germline lookup yields CDR1 SGHRS and CDR2 YFSETQ. The CDR3 extends over 16 amino acids. The J segment lost 4 bases and the V segment lost 4 bases, leaving 9 bases of the junction unmatched. CDR3: CASSNRPSGGADTQYF. Here the CDR3 DNA reads TGCGCCAGCAGCAACCGACCTAGCGGGGGTGCAGATACGCAGTATTTT.

This clone has only one observation. The rearrangement links TRBV5-6 to TRBJ1-5; 7 bases match TRBD1. V shed 5 bases, J shed 7 bases, and the junction held 9 bases outside the gene matches. CDR3 length: 14 residues. Germline CDR1 reads SGHDT; CDR2 reads YYEEEE. CDR3: CASSRTGQGQPQHF. CDR3 coding DNA: TGTGCCAGCAGTCGGACAGGCCAGGGGCAGCCCCAGCATTTT.

The V call is TRBV11-2, the J call TRBJ2-2, with TRBD2 as a possible D gene (5 bases). Germline lookup yields CDR1 SGHAT and CDR2 FQNNGV. V gave up 2 bases and J gave up 0 bases, with 10 bases separating them. The CDR3 runs 16 residues. CDR3 sequence (DNA): TGTGCCAGCAGCTTAAACACCGGGGCGAACACCGGGGAGCTGTTTTTT. The encoded protein is CASSLNTGANTGELFF. Combining the CDR3 with reference TRBV11-2 and TRBJ2-2 gives the whole variable domain EAGVAQSPRYKIIEKRQSVAFWCNPISGHATLYWYQQILGQGPKLLIQFQNNGVVDDSQLPKDRFSAERLKGVDSTLKIQPAKLEDSAVYLCASSLNTGANTGELFFGEGSRLTVL.

The chain combines TRBV7-9 with TRBJ1-3; 8 positions agree with TRBD1. The V gene's germline CDR1 is SEHNR and CDR2 FQNEAQ (reference sequence). CDR3 length equals 14 residues. The V gene end was trimmed by 5 bases and the J gene end by 4 bases; junction bases not matched to a gene: 4. The CDR3 protein is CASSQTGEGNTIYF. The DNA of the CDR3 is TGTGCCAGCAGCCAGACAGGGGAAGGAAACACCATATATTTT.

This chain links TRBV2 with TRBJ1-5, with D possibly TRBD1 on 6 matching bases. Germline CDR1 SNHLY, CDR2 FYNNEI. V dropped 3 bases and J dropped 7 bases, with 16 bases sitting between them. CDR3 length equals 15 residues. The CDR3 DNA reads TGTGCCAGCAGTGATAGTCCCAGGGGATACCAGCCCCAGCATTTT. Translated: CASSDSPRGYQPQHF.

This rearrangement joins TRBV5-1 to TRBJ1-2, with 7 bases fitting TRBD1. Germline V lookup: CDR1 SGHRS, CDR2 YFSETQ. The CDR3 length is 14 residues. Unmatched junction bases numbered 6, after V lost 3 bases and J lost 4 bases. As DNA, the CDR3 is TGCGCCAGCAGCTACCGGGACAGTAGCTATGGCTACACCTTC. It is translated as CASSYRDSSYGYTF.

This clone was detected only a few times. The chain has TRBV7-2 and TRBJ2-1; D gene ambiguous. This CDR3 has 11 residues. In germline, CDR1 is SGHTA, CDR2 FQGNSA. Trimming stripped 5 bases from V and 10 bases from J, with 9 bases between. The CDR3 nucleotides read TGTGCCAGCAGCGGAGAGGTCGAGCAGTTCTTC. Amino acids: CASSGEVEQFF.

The CDR3 sequence is CASSIVAGRTQYF. The CDR3 nucleotides read TGTGCCAGTAGTATAGTTGCAGGGCGGACGCAGTATTTT. The V and J genes are TRBV19 and TRBJ2-3; TRBD1 might be the D (5 bases). V lost 1 base and J lost 9, with 11 bases in between. CDR1 and CDR2 (germline): LNHDA, SQIVND (reference sequence). The CDR3 is 13 amino acids.

The chain uses TRBV4-3 and TRBJ2-3; D is undetermined. This CDR3 has 13 residues. V lost 0 bases and J lost 7, with 8 bases in between. CDR1 is LGHNA, CDR2 YSLEER, per germline. The CDR3 protein is CASSQDRVHTQYF. CDR3 nucleotide sequence: TGCGCCAGCAGCCAAGATCGGGTACATACGCAGTATTTT.

J is TRBJ1-1 and V is TRBV4-1, with D unresolved. Per the germline V gene, CDR1 is MGHRA and CDR2 is YSYEKL. This CDR3 is built from 14 residues. V gave up 5 bases and J gave up 3 bases, with 13 bases separating them. This CDR3 is CASSSRVKDTEAFF. CDR3 nucleotide sequence: TGCGCCAGCAGCTCCCGGGTCAAGGACACTGAAGCTTTCTTT.

The chain couples TRBV7-4 to TRBJ1-1, with D maybe TRBD1 (5 bases). This CDR3 spans 16 amino acids. Germline-derived CDR1 and CDR2 are SGHVT and SQSDAQ. Trimming removed 5 bases from V and 0 bases from J, with 16 bases in between. As DNA, the CDR3 is TGTGCCAGCAGCGAAGATGACAGCGAAATGAACACTGAAGCTTTCTTT. The encoded protein is CASSEDDSEMNTEAFF.

The CDR3 region has the DNA TGTGCCAGCAGCGAACGGGGACAGAGGGATGGGGGCTACACCTTC. It encodes CASSERGQRDGGYTF. The J gene is TRBJ1-2, the V gene TRBV9; 7 bases map to TRBD1. The trim removed 3 bases at V and 8 bases at J, leaving 13 bases unmatched. CDR1 and CDR2 from the germline V gene are SGDLS and YYNGEE. This CDR3 contains 15 residues. The variable domain in full, with the rest retrieved from reference TRBV9 and TRBJ1-2, is DSGVTQTPKHLITATGQRVTLRCSPRSGDLSVYWYQQSLDQGLQFLIQYYNGEERAKGNILERFSAQQFPDLHSELNLSSLELGDSALYFCASSERGQRDGGYTFGSGTRLTVV.

V usage is TRBV3-1 (or the pseudogene TRBV3-2) and J usage is TRBJ1-4; 8 bases align to TRBD1. The V gene end was trimmed by 3 bases and the J gene end by 3 bases; junction bases not matched to a gene: 0. In germline, CDR1 is LGHDT, CDR2 YNNKEL (reference sequence). This CDR3 comprises 14 residues. The CDR3: CASSQDRANEKLFF. The CDR3 DNA sequence: TGTGCCAGCAGCCAGGACAGGGCTAATGAAAAACTGTTTTTT.